The source of this TCR beta chain is a study of identical twins. Overall study findings and caveats: The abundant beta clonotypes from cord blood had fewer insertions, and memory repertoires had none of this.

TCRdb re-called the 5' RACE reads through MiXCR, storing one row per CDR3 protein. The table has 400,000 to 500,000 distinct CDR3 sequences, approximately 15% seen once. Regarding this clonotype: The target antigen is unknown.

This CDR3 region has 14 residues. The germline V gene has CDR1 SGHTA and CDR2 FQGNSA. The V end was cut by 1 base, the J end by 6 bases, with 12 bases between. Only healthy Caucasians were enrolled as donors. Another study also made use of these data, one on yellow fever vaccine responses in identical twins. That report notes: Reportedly, twins showed a vaccine T cell response that looked partly convergent and partly personalized.

The sequence was obtained from a woman under 30 in good health. Sequences were obtained from CD4+ T cells sorted from blood. The chain recombines TRBV7-2 with TRBJ2-5; no firm D call. This chain's CDR3 is CASSLVGPLQTQYF. The CDR3 nucleotides are TGTGCCAGCAGCTTAGTAGGACCCCTCCAGACCCAGTACTTC.